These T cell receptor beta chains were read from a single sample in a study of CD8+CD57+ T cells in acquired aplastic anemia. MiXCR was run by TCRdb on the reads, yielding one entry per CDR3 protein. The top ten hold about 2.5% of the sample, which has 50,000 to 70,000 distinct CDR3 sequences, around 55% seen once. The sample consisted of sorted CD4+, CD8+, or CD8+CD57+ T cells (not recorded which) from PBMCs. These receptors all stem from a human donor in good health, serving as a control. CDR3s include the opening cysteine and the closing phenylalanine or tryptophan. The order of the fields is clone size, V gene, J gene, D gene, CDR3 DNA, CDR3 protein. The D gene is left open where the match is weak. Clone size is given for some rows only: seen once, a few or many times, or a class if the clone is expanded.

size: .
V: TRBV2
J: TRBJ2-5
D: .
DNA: TGTGCCAGCAGCGGAACAGGGTGGGTGGCGCCCCAGTACTTC
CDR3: CASSGTGWVAPQYF

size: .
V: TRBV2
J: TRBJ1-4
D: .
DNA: TGTGCCAGCAGTGGCGGGAGACGGGAAAAACTGTTTTTT
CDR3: CASSGGRREKLFF

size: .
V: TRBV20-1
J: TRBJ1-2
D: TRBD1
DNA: TGCAGTGCCATTAGGGCGAGTCACAGGGGTTATGGCTACACCTTC
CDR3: CSAIRASHRGYGYTF

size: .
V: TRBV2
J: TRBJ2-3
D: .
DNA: TGTGCCAGCAGCTTTGGCGAGCGCACAGATACGCAGTATTTT
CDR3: CASSFGERTDTQYF

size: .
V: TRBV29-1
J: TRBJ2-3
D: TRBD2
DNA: TGCAGCGTTTCTAGCGGGAGGACAGATACGCAGTATTTT
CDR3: CSVSSGRTDTQYF

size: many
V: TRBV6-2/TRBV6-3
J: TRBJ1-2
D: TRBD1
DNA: TGTGCCAGCCGACAGGGTCCTAACTATGGCTACACCTTC
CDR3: CASRQGPNYGYTF

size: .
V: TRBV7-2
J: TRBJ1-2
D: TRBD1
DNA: TGTGCCAGCAGCCCGAGGACAGGGTTTGGCTACACCTTC
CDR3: CASSPRTGFGYTF

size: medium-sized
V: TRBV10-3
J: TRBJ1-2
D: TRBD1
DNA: TGTGCCATCAGCGCCTCGGGGGGGACAGCTAGCTATGGCTACACCTTC
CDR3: CAISASGGTASYGYTF

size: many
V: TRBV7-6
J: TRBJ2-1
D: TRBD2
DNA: TGTGCCAGCAGCTCAGCCTCGACTAGCGGGAGGGCCGGCAATGAGCAGTTCTTC
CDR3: CASSSASTSGRAGNEQFF

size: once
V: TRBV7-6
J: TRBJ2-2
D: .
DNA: TGTGCCAGCAGAGAAGGACGGGCTGGGAACACCGGGGGGCTGTTTTTT
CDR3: CASREGRAGNTGGLFF

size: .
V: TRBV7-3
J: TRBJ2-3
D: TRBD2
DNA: TGTGCCAGCAGCTTAAACCGGGGGACTAGCGGGTCCACAGATACGCAGTATTTT
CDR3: CASSLNRGTSGSTDTQYF

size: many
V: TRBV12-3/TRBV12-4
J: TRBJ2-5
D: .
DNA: TGTGCCAGCAGGACGGGACAACAAAAGACCCAGTACTTC
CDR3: CASRTGQQKTQYF

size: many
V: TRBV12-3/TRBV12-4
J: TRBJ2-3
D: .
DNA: TGTGCCAGCAGTTTTCGGGACACAGATACGCAGTATTTT
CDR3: CASSFRDTDTQYF

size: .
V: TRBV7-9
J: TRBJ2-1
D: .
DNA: TGTGCCAGCAGCCCCGGGGCCCACAATGAGCAGTTCTTC
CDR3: CASSPGAHNEQFF

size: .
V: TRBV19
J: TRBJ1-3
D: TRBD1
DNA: TGTGCCAGTAGTGGCCGGACAGGGACTGGAAACACCATATATTTT
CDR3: CASSGRTGTGNTIYF

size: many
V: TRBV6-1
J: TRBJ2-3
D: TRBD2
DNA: TGTGCCAGCAGCCAATATAGCGGGATCACAGATACGCAGTATTTT
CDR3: CASSQYSGITDTQYF

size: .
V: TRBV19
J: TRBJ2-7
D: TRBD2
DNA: TGTGCCAGTAGTATTGGGGCTAGCGGGAGGGACTACGAGCAGTACTTC
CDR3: CASSIGASGRDYEQYF

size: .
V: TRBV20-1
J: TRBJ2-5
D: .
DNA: TGCAGTGCTAGGACCAGAGAGACCCAGTACTTC
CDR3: CSARTRETQYF

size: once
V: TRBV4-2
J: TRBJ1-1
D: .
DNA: TGTGCCAGCAGCCAAGAGTGGGGATCGGGAACTGAAGCTTTCTTT
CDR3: CASSQEWGSGTEAFF

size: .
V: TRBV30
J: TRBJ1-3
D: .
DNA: TGTGCCTGGGCCAATCACAGGGCCGCTGGAAACACCATATATTTT
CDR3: CAWANHRAAGNTIYF

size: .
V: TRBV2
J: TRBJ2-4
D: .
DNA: TGTGCCAGCAGTGAATTGGCGGGGGCCATTCAGTACTTC
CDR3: CASSELAGAIQYF

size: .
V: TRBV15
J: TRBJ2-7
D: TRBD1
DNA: TGTGCCACCAGCAGAGATCCAGGGGGTTTTGACGAGCAGTACTTC
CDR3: CATSRDPGGFDEQYF

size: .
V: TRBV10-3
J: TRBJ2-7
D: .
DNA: TGTGCCACACTCGACAGTACCTACGAGCAGTACTTC
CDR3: CATLDSTYEQYF

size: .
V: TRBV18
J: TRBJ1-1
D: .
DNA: TGTGCCAGCTCACCAGGTGGGATTTTGAACACTGAAGCTTTCTTT
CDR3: CASSPGGILNTEAFF

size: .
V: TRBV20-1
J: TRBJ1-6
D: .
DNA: TGCAGTGCTAGACTAGGAACGGGTACGTCGTCCATTTCACCCCTCCACTTT
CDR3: CSARLGTGTSSISPLHF

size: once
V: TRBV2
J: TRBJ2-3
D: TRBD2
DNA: TGTGCCAGCAGGCGGACTAGCGGCTACAGATACGCAGTATTT
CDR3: CASRRTSGYRYAVF

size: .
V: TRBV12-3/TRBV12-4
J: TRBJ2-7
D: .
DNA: TGTGCCAGCAGTTTAGTGGGAATCGGCGAGCAGTACTTC
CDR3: CASSLVGIGEQYF

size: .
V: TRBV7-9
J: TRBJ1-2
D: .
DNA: TGTGCCAGCACCGGCGGGGGATACTATGGCTACACCTTC
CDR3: CASTGGGYYGYTF

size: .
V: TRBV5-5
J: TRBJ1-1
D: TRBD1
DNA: TGTGCCAGCAGCTTGGCCCAGGGACAGGGTTACACTGAAGCTTTCTTT
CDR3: CASSLAQGQGYTEAFF

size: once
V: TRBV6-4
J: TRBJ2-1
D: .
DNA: TGTGCCAGCAGTGGCTCCAGGGGCGAGTTGGGCGGGACCCCTTACAATGAGCAGTTCTTC
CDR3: CASSGSRGELGGTPYNEQFF

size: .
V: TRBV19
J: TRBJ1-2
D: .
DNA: TGTGCCAGTAGTATAGATTTCACAGGGAATGGCTACACCTTC
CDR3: CASSIDFTGNGYTF

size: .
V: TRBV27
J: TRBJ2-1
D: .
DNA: TGTGCCAGCAGCCCCCCTGGGTCCCGGCGGACTGAGCAGTTCTTC
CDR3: CASSPPGSRRTEQFF

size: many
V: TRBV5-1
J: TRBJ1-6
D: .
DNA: TGCGCCAGCAGCTTGGAGGGACTGGATAATTCACCCCTCCACTTT
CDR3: CASSLEGLDNSPLHF

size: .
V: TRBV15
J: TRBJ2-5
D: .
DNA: TGTGCCACCAGCAGAGGGGAGACCCAGTACTTC
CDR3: CATSRGETQYF

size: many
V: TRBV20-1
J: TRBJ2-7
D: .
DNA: TGCAGTGCCCGGCGGGCGGGACCCCCCTACGAGCAGTACTTC
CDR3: CSARRAGPPYEQYF

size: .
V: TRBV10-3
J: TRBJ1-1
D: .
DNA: TGTGCCAGCAGTTGGAACAGGAAGAACACTGAAGCTTTCTTT
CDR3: CASSWNRKNTEAFF

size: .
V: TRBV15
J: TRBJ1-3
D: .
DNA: TGTGCCACCAGCAGAGCCGGAAACACCATATATTTT
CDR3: CATSRAGNTIYF

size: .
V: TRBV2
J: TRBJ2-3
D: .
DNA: TGTGCCAGCAGTGTCACAGATTCAGATACGCAGTATTTT
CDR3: CASSVTDSDTQYF

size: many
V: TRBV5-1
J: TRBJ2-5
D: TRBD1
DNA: TGCGCCAGCAGCTTGGGGGACAGGGACCAAGAGACCCAGTACTTC
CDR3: CASSLGDRDQETQYF

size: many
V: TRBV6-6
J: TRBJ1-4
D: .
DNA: TGTGCCAGCAGAGGGTGGCAGGGTAATGAAAAACTGTTTTTT
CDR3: CASRGWQGNEKLFF

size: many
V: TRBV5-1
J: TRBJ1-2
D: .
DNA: TGCGCCAGCAGGTTGGACAGAGCCTATGGCTACACCTTC
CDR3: CASRLDRAYGYTF

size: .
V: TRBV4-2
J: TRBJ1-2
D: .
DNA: TGTGCCAGCAGCCAAGAGATGACACTGGAGGGCTACACCTTC
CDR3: CASSQEMTLEGYTF